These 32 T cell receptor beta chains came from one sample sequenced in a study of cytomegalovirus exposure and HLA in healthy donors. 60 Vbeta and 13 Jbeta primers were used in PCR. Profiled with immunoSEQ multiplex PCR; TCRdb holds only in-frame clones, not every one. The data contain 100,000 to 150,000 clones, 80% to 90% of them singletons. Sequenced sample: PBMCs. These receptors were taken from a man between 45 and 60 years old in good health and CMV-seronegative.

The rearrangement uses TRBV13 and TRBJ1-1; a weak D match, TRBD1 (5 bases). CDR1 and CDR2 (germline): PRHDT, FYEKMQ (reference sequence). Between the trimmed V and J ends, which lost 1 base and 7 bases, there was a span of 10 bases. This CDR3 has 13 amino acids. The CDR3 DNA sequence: TGTGCCAGCAGCTTAGCGGGGGGGAATGAAGCTTTCTTT. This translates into CASSLAGGNEAFF.

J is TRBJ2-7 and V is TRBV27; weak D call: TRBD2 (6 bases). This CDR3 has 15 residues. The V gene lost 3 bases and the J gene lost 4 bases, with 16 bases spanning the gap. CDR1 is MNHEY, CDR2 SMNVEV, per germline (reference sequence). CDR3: CASSFQGEGLYEQYF. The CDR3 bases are TGTGCCAGCAGTTTCCAGGGCGAGGGACTTTACGAGCAGTACTTC.

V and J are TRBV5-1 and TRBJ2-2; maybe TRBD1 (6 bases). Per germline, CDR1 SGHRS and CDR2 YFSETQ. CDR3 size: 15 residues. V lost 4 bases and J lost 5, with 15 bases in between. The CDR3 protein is CASSPYRVGTGELFF. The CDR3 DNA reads TGCGCCAGCAGCCCCTACAGGGTTGGGACCGGGGAGCTGTTTTTT.

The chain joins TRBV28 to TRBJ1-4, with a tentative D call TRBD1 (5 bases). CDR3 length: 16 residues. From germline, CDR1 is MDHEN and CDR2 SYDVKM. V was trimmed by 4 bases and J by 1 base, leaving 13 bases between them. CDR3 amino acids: CASSSPGGETNEKLFF. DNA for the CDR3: TGTGCCAGCAGTTCCCCGGGGGGGGAAACTAATGAAAAACTGTTTTTT. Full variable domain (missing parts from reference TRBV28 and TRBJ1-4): DVKVTQSSRYLVKRTGEKVFLECVQDMDHENMFWYRQDPGLGLRLIYFSYDVKMKEKGDIPEGYSVSREKKERFSLILESASTNQTSMYLCASSSPGGETNEKLFFGSGTQLSVL.

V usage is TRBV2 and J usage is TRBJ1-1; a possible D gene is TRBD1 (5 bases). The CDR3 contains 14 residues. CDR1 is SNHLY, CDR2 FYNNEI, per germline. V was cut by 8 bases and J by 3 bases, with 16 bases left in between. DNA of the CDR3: TGTGCCAGCGGGGGGACGACCGGAGACACTGAAGCTTTCTTT. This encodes CASGGTTGDTEAFF.

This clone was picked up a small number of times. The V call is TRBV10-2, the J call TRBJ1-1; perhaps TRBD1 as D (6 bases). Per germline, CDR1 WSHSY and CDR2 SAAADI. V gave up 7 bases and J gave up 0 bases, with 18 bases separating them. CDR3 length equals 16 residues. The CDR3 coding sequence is TGCGCCAGCATGAGGGCCAGGGGTAGTATGAACACTGAAGCTTTCTTT. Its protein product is CASMRARGSMNTEAFF.

CDR3 sequence reads: CASSQDRTGGLDTQYF. The CDR3 DNA reads TGTGCCAGCAGCCAAGATCGGACAGGGGGCCTAGATACGCAGTATTTT. The chain joins TRBV4-2 to TRBJ2-3; 11 positions agree with TRBD1. This CDR3 comprises 16 residues. The trim removed 0 bases at V and 5 bases at J, leaving 4 bases unmatched. CDR1 is LGHNA and CDR2 is YNFKEQ in the germline V gene.

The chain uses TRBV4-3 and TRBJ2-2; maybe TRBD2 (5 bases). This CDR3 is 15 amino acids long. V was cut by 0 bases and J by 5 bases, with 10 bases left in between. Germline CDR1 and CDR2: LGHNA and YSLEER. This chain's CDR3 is CASSQDSGRTGELFF. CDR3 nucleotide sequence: TGCGCCAGCAGCCAAGATTCGGGAAGGACCGGGGAGCTGTTTTTT.

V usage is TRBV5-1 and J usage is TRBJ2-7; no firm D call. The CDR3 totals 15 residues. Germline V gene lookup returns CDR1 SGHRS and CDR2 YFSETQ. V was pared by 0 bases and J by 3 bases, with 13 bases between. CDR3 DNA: TGCGCCAGCAGCTTGGAGCCCCAACTTATCTACGAGCAGTACTTC. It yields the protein CASSLEPQLIYEQYF.

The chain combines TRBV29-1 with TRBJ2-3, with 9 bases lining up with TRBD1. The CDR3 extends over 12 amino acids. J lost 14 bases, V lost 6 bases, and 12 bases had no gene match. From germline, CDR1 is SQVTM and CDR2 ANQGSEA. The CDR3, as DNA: TGCAGCGTCACAGGGGGCGGCCCCCTACGGTATTTT. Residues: CSVTGGGPLRYF.

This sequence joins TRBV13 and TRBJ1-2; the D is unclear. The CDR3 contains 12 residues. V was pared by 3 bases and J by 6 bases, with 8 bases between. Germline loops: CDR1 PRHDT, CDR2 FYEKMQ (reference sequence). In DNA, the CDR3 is TGTGCCAGCAGCTTTCAGGTTGATGGCTACACCTTC. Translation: CASSFQVDGYTF. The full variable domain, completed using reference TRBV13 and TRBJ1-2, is AAGVIQSPRHLIKEKRETATLKCYPIPRHDTVYWYQQGPGQDPQFLISFYEKMQSDKGSIPDRFSAQQFSDYHSELNMSSLELGDSALYFCASSFQVDGYTFGSGTRLTVV.

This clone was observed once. CDR3 sequence reads: CASSPPSLRETQYF. The CDR3 region has the DNA TGTGCCAGCAGCCCCCCTAGCCTCCGGGAGACCCAGTACTTC. The chain couples TRBV7-9 to TRBJ2-5; TRBD2 is a possible D gene (5 bases). Germline loops: CDR1 SEHNR, CDR2 FQNEAQ (reference sequence). The CDR3 contains 14 residues. Trimming cost V 5 bases and J 5 bases, with 15 bases left between them.

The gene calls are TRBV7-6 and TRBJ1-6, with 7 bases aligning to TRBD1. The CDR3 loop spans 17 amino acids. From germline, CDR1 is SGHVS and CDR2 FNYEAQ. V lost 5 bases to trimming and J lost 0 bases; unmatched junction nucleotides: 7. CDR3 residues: CASSRGTASSYNSPLHF. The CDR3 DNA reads TGTGCCAGCAGCCGAGGGACAGCGAGCTCCTATAATTCACCCCTCCACTTT. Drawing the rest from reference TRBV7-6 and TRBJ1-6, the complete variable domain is GAGVSQSPRYKVTKRGQDVALRCDPISGHVSLYWYRQALGQGPEFLTYFNYEAQQDKSGLPNDRFSAERPEGSISTLTIQRTEQRDSAMYRCASSRGTASSYNSPLHFGNGTRLTVT.

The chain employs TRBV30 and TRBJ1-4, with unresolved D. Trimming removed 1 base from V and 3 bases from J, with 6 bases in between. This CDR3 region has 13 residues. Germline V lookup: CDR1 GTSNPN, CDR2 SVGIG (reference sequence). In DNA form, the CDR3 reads TGTGCCTGGAGTGCTGACTCTAATGAAAAACTGTTTTTT. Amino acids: CAWSADSNEKLFF.

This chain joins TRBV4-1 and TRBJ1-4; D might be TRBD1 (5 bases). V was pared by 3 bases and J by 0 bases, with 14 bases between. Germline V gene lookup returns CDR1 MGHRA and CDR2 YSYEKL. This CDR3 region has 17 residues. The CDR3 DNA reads TGCGCCAGCAGCCATGTTGCCCGCAGGGCAACTAATGAAAAACTGTTTTTT. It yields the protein CASSHVARRATNEKLFF.

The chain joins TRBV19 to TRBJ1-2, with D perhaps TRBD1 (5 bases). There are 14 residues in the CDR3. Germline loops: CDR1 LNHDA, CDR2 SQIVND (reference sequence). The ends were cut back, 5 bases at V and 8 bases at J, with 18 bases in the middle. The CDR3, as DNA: TGTGCCAGTAGTCGGGGGGATGTGGTTGGAGGCTACACCTTC. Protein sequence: CASSRGDVVGGYTF.

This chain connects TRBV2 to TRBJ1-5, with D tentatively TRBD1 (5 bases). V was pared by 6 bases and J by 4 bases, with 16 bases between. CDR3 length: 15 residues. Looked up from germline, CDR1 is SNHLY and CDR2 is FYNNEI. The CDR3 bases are TGTGCCAGCAGAGTAGGGGTAGGAGCAAATCAGCCCCAGCATTTT. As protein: CASRVGVGANQPQHF.

CDR3 DNA: TGTGCCAGCAGCCTATCTTTGCGGCTCAGCTCCTACAATGAGCAGTTCTTC. Translating gives CASSLSLRLSSYNEQFF. This sequence joins TRBV27 and TRBJ2-1; the D is unclear. Germline V gene lookup returns CDR1 MNHEY and CDR2 SMNVEV (reference sequence). Trimming removed 6 bases at V and 0 bases at J, with 18 bases between. The CDR3 sequence is 17 residues long.

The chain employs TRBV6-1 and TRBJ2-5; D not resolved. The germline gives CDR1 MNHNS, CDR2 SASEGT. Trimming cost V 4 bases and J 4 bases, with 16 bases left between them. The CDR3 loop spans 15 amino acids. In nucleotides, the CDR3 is TGTGCCAGCAGTGCAAATAGCCCCCCGGGAGAGACCCAGTACTTC. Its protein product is CASSANSPPGETQYF.

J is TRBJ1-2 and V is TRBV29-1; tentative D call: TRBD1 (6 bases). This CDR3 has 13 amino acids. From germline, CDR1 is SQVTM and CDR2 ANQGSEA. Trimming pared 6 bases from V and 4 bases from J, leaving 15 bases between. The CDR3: CSVAPGQTYGYTF. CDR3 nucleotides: TGCAGCGTCGCCCCTGGACAGACCTATGGCTACACCTTC.

The DNA of the CDR3 is TGCAGCGTTGTGTCCGGGGGAGAGTATGGCTACACCTTC. This encodes CSVVSGGEYGYTF. The genes are TRBV29-1 and TRBJ1-2; tentative D call: TRBD1 (5 bases). The V gene lost 4 bases and the J gene lost 5 bases, with 14 bases spanning the gap. The germline V gene has CDR1 SQVTM and CDR2 ANQGSEA. The CDR3 loop spans 13 amino acids.

The CDR3 reads CASSVGGGTHEQYF. The CDR3 nucleotides are TGTGCCAGCAGCGTGGGGGGAGGGACCCACGAGCAGTACTTC. The chain combines TRBV9 with TRBJ2-7; 7 nucleotides line up with TRBD2. V shed 2 bases and J 5 bases; nucleotides not matched to a gene: 7. Germline CDR1 reads SGDLS; CDR2 reads YYNGEE. CDR3 length equals 14 residues.

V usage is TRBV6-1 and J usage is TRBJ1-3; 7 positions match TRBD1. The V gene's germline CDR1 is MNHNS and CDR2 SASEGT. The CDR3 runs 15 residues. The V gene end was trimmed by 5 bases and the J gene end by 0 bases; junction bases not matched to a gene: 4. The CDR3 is CASSTTGNSGNTIYF. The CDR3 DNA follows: TGTGCCAGCAGTACGACAGGGAACTCTGGAAACACCATATATTTT.

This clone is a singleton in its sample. CDR3 coding DNA: TGTGCCAGCAGCGCCGGGACAGTTAATCAGCCCCAGCATTTT. It codes for CASSAGTVNQPQHF. The V gene is TRBV9, the J gene TRBJ1-5, with 7 bases identical to TRBD1. This CDR3 region has 14 residues. The germline V gene encodes CDR1 SGDLS and CDR2 YYNGEE. V dropped 3 bases and J dropped 4; count of bases not matched to a gene: 4.

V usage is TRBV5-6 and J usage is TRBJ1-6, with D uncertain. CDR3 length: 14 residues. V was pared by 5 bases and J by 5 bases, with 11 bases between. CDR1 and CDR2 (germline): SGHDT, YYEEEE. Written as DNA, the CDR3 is TGTGCCAGCAGTCTCCGGGAGAATAATTCACCCCTCCACTTT. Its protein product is CASSLRENNSPLHF.

CDR3: CASTPGQGVSGANVLTF. CDR3 in DNA: TGTGCCAGTACCCCGGGACAGGGAGTTTCTGGGGCCAACGTCCTGACTTTC. This chain uses TRBV19 with TRBJ2-6, with TRBD1 identical over 9 bases. Trimming removed 7 bases from V and 1 base from J; junction bases left unmatched: 8. The CDR3 extends over 17 amino acids. CDR1 LNHDA and CDR2 SQIVND come from the germline V gene (reference sequence).

The CDR3 protein is CASSFFQGGGEQYF. The DNA for the CDR3 is TGTGCCAGCAGTTTTTTCCAGGGCGGCGGCGAGCAGTACTTC. The rearrangement uses TRBV27 and TRBJ2-7; TRBD1 is a possible D gene (5 bases). CDR1 MNHEY and CDR2 SMNVEV come from the germline V gene (reference sequence). The CDR3 is 14 amino acids. V lost 3 bases and J lost 6, with 15 bases in between.

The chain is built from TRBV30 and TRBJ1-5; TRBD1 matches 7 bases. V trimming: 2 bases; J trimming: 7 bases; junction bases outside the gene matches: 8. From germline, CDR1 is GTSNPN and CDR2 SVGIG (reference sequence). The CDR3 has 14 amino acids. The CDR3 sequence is CAWSKGAGQQPQHF. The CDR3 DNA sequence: TGTGCCTGGAGTAAGGGGGCAGGGCAGCAGCCCCAGCATTTT.

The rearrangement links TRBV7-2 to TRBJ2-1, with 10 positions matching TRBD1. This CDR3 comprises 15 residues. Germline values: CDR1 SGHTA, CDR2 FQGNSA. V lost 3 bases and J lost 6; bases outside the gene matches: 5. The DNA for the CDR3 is TGTGCCAGCAGCTTCGACGGACAGGGGGTCAATGAGCAGTTCTTC. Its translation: CASSFDGQGVNEQFF.

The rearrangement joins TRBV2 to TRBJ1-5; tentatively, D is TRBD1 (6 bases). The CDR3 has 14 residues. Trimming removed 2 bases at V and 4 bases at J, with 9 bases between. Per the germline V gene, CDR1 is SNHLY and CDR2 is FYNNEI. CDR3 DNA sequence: TGTGCCAGCAGTGAACTGGACAGAAATCAGCCCCAGCATTTT. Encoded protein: CASSELDRNQPQHF.

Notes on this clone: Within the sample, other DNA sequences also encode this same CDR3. The CDR3 DNA reads TGTGCCAGTAGTATAGGAGGGGGCCGAACTGAAGCTTTCTTT. Protein product: CASSIGGGRTEAFF. The V gene is TRBV19, the J gene TRBJ1-1; 7 bases are shared with TRBD1. V was clipped by 1 base and J by 5 bases; unmatched bases: 4. Germline lookup yields CDR1 LNHDA and CDR2 SQIVND (reference sequence). This CDR3 is 14 amino acids long. Looking up the rest from reference TRBV19 and TRBJ1-1 gives the full variable domain: DGGITQSPKYLFRKEGQNVTLSCEQNLNHDAMYWYRQDPGQGLRLIYYSQIVNDFQKGDIAEGYSVSREKKESFPLTVTSAQKNPTAFYLCASSIGGGRTEAFFGQGTRLTVV.

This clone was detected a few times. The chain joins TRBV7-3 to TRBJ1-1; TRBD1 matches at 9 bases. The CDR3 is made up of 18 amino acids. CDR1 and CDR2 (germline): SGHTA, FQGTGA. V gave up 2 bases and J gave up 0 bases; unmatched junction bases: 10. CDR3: CASSLRSGTGSLNTEAFF. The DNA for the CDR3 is TGTGCCAGCAGCTTACGGTCCGGGACAGGGTCCCTGAACACTGAAGCTTTCTTT.